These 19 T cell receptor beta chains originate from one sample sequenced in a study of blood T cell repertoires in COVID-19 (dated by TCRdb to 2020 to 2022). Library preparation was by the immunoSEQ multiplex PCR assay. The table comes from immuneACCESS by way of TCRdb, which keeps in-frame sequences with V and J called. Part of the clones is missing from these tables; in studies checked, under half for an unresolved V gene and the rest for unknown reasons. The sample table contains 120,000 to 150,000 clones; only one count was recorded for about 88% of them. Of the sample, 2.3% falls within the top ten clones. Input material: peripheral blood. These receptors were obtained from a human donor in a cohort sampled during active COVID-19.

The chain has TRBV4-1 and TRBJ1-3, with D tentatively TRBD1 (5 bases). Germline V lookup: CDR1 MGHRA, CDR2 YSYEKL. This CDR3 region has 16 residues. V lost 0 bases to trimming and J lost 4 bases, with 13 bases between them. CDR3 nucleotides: TGCGCCAGCAGCCAAGAGGGGGGAGGTTCAGGAAACACCATATATTTT. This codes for CASSQEGGGSGNTIYF.

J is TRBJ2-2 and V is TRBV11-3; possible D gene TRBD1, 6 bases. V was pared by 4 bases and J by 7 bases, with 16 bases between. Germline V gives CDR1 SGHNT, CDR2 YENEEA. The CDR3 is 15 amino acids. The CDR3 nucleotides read TGTGCCAGCAGCTATTCGGCCCAGGGGAGCGGGGAGCTGTTTTTT. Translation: CASSYSAQGSGELFF. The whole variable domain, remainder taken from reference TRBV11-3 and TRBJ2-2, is EAGVVQSPRYKIIEKKQPVAFWCNPISGHNTLYWYLQNLGQGPELLIRYENEEAVDDSQLPKDRFSAERLKGVDSTLKIQPAELGDSAVYLCASSYSAQGSGELFFGEGSRLTVL.

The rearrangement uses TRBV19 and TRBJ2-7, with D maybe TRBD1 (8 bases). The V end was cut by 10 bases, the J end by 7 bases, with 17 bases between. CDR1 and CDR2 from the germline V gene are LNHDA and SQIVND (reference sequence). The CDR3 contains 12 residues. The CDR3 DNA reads TGTGCCACCCGGACAGGGAGGGGGGAGCAGTACTTC. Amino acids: CATRTGRGEQYF. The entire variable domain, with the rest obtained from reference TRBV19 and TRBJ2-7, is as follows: DGGITQSPKYLFRKEGQNVTLSCEQNLNHDAMYWYRQDPGQGLRLIYYSQIVNDFQKGDIAEGYSVSREKKESFPLTVTSAQKNPTAFYLCATRTGRGEQYFGPGTRLTVT.

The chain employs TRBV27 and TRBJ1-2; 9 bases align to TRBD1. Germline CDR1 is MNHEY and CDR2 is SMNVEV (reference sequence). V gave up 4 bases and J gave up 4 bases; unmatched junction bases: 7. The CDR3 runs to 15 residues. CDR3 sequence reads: CASSSGTGYGYGYTF. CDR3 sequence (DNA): TGTGCCAGCAGTTCCGGGACAGGGTACGGCTATGGCTACACCTTC.

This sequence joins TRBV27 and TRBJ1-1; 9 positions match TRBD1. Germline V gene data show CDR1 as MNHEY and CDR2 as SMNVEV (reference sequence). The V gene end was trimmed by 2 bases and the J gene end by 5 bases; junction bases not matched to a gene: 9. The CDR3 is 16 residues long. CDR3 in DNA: TGTGCCAGCAGTTTAGACAGGGGGTCTCTGTGGACTGAAGCTTTCTTT. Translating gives CASSLDRGSLWTEAFF.

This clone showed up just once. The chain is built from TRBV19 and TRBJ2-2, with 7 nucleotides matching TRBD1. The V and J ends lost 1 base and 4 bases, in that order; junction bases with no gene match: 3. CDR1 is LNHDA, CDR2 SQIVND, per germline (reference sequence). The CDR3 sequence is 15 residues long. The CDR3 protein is CASSIGQGSTGELFF. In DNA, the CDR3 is TGTGCCAGTAGTATAGGACAGGGAAGCACCGGGGAGCTGTTTTTT.

CDR3 sequence (DNA): TGTGCCAGCAGCTCCGGGACAGGAAGATTCTATGGCTACACCTTC. Amino acids: CASSSGTGRFYGYTF. This chain connects TRBV7-2 to TRBJ1-2; 8 nucleotides agree with TRBD1. There are 15 residues in the CDR3. V lost 4 bases to trimming and J lost 4 bases; unmatched junction nucleotides: 8. Germline CDR1 is SGHTA and CDR2 is FQGNSA.

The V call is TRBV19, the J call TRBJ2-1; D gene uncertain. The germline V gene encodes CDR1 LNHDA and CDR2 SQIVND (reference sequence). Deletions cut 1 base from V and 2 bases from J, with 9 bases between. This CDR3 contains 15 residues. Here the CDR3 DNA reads TGTGCCAGTAGTATAGTTGCGGCGCCCTACAATGAGCAGTTCTTC. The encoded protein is CASSIVAAPYNEQFF.

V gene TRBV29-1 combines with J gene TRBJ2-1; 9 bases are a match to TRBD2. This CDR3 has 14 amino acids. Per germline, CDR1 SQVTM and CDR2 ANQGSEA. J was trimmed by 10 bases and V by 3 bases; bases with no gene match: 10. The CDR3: CSVEPAGGFGEQFF. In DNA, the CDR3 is TGCAGCGTTGAGCCGGCGGGAGGGTTTGGGGAGCAGTTCTTC.

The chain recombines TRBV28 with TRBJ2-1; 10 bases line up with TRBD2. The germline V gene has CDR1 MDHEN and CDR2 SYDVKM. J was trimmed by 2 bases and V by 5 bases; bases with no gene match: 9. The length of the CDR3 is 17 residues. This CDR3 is CASSTLSGGTAYNEQFF. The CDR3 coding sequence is TGTGCCAGCAGTACCCTTAGCGGGGGGACTGCCTACAATGAGCAGTTCTTC.

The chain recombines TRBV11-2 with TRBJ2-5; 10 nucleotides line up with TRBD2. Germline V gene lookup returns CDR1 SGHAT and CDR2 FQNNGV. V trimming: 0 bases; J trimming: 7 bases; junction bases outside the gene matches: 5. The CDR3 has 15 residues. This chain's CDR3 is CASSLDPSGGGTQYF. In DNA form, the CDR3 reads TGTGCCAGCAGCTTAGATCCTAGCGGGGGAGGGACCCAGTACTTC.

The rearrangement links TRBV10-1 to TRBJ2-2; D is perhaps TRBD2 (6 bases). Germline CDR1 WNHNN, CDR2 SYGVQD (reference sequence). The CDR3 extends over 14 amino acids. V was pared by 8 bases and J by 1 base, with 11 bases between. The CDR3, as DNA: TGCGCCAGCTCCGCGGGAAGGAACACCGGGGAGCTGTTTTTT. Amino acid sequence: CASSAGRNTGELFF.

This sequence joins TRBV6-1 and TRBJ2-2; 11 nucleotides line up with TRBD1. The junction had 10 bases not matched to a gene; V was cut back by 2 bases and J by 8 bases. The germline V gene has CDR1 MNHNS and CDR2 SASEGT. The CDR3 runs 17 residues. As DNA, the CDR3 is TGTGCCAGCAGTGAACCGGGGACAGGGGGTGTATGGGGGGAGCTGTTTTTT. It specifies CASSEPGTGGVWGELFF.

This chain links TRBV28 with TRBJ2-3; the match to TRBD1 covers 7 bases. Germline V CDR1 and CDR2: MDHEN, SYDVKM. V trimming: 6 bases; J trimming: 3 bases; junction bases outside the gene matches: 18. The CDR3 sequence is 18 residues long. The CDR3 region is CASSPPPTGVGGTDTQYF. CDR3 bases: TGTGCCAGCAGCCCCCCCCCTACAGGGGTAGGAGGAACAGATACGCAGTATTTT.

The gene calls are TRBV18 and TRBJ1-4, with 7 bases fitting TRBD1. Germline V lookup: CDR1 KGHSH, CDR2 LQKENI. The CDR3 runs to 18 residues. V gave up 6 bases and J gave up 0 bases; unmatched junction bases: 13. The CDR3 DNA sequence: TGTGCCAGCTCTTCCACAGGGGCCGGATATGCAACTAATGAAAAACTGTTTTTT. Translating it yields CASSSTGAGYATNEKLFF.

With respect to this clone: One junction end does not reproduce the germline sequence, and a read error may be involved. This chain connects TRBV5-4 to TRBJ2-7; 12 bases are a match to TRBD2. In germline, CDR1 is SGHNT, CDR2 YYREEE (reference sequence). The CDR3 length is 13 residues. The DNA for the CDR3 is TGTGCCAGCAGCCGGACTAGCGGGGCTACATCGAACTTC. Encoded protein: CASSRTSGATSNF.

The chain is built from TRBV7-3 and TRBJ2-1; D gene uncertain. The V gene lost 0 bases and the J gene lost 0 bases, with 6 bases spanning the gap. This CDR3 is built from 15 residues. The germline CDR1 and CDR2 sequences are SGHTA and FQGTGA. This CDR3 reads CASSLTQSSYNEQFF. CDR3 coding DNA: TGTGCCAGCAGCTTAACACAGAGCTCCTACAATGAGCAGTTCTTC.

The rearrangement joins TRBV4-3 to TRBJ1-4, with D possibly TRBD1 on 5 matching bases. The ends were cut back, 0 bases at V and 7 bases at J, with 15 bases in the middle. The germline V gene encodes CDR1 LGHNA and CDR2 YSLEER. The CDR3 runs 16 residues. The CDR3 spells CASSQEVAGQREKLFF. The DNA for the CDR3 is TGCGCCAGCAGCCAAGAAGTAGCAGGGCAGCGTGAAAAACTGTTTTTT.

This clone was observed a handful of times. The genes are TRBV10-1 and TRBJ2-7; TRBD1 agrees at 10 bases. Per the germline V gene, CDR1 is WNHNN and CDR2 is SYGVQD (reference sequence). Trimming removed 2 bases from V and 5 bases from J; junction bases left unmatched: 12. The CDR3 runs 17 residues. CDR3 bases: TGCGCCAGCAGTGAGCCTTCGGGACAGGGGAATTCGAACGAGCAGTACTTC. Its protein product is CASSEPSGQGNSNEQYF.